These 30 T cell receptor beta chains share one sample of origin, sequenced in a study of identifying expanded T cells in peripheral blood. Clones were sequenced by immunoSEQ multiplex PCR, and TCRdb holds only the in-frame ones, with some missing. This table holds 85,000 to 120,000 clones, about 91% found once. Material: blood. The receptors were gathered from a person aged 18 to 75 in good health.

The rearrangement joins TRBV15 to TRBJ2-1; a possible D gene is TRBD2 (5 bases). With 3 bases removed from V and 3 bases from J, the gap between germline ends came to 12 bases. Germline assignment: CDR1 LNHNV and CDR2 YYDKDF (reference sequence). The CDR3 contains 15 residues. The CDR3 DNA sequence: TGTGCCACCAGCAGTGGTAGCGCGGTCTACAATGAGCAGTTCTTC. It translates to CATSSGSAVYNEQFF. Complete variable domain (other parts from reference TRBV15 and TRBJ2-1): DAMVIQNPRYQVTQFGKPVTLSCSQTLNHNVMYWYQQKSSQAPKLLFHYYDKDFNNEADTPDNFQSRRPNTSFCFLDIRSPGLGDTAMYLCATSSGSAVYNEQFFGPGTRLTVL.

The chain couples TRBV7-2 to TRBJ2-7; D is undetermined. CDR3 size: 16 residues. Deletions cut 2 bases from V and 0 bases from J, with 14 bases between. Germline loops: CDR1 SGHTA, CDR2 FQGNSA. CDR3 in amino acids: CASSLSFLTSSYEQYF. For the CDR3, the DNA is TGTGCCAGCAGCTTAAGTTTCTTAACCAGCTCCTACGAGCAGTACTTC.

V gene TRBV5-1 combines with J gene TRBJ1-4; D unclear. V lost 1 base, J lost 8 bases, and 12 bases lay in between. The CDR3 spans 14 residues. CDR1 and CDR2 (germline): SGHRS, YFSETQ. CDR3 nucleotide sequence: TGCGCCAGCAGCTTGTTAGGATCGGAGGAAAAACTGTTTTTT. Translation: CASSLLGSEEKLFF.

The genes are TRBV15 and TRBJ2-2; unclear D gene. The CDR3 extends over 14 amino acids. In germline, CDR1 is LNHNV, CDR2 YYDKDF (reference sequence). V was cut by 2 bases and J by 2 bases, with 6 bases left in between. This chain's CDR3 is CATSRTINTGELFF. The DNA of the CDR3 is TGTGCCACCAGCAGAACAATAAACACCGGGGAGCTGTTTTTT.

The chain uses TRBV6-1 and TRBJ2-1; TRBD2 might be the D (5 bases). Germline V gives CDR1 MNHNS, CDR2 SASEGT. CDR3 size: 13 residues. With 1 base removed from V and 12 bases from J, the gap between germline ends came to 13 bases. The DNA for the CDR3 is TGTGCCAGCAGTGAAGGTTTAACTAGTCGGCAGTTCTTC. Protein product: CASSEGLTSRQFF.

The CDR3, as DNA: TGCAGCGTTGTGGGTCGGGAAGAGACCCAGTACTTC. It specifies CSVVGREETQYF. The genes are TRBV29-1 and TRBJ2-5; no clear D gene. V lost 4 bases to trimming and J lost 3 bases, with 9 bases between them. This CDR3 is 12 amino acids long. Germline CDR1 SQVTM, CDR2 ANQGSEA.

CDR3 sequence (DNA): TGTGCCAGCAGCCCGAGTAGCTCCTACAATGAGCAGTTCTTC. Protein: CASSPSSSYNEQFF. The chain is built from TRBV11-2 and TRBJ2-1; D is unclear. Germline V gene sequence: CDR1 SGHAT, CDR2 FQNNGV. Trimming took 5 bases from V and 0 from J, leaving 8 bases between them. CDR3 length equals 14 residues.

In this sample, this clone turned up a few times. The V call is TRBV7-8, the J call TRBJ2-5; D ambiguous. The CDR3 extends over 13 amino acids. The germline V gene encodes CDR1 SGHVS and CDR2 FQNEAQ. Trimming removed 1 base at V and 0 bases at J, with 3 bases between. The CDR3 sequence is CASSLGNQETQYF. DNA for the CDR3: TGTGCCAGCAGCTTAGGGAACCAAGAGACCCAGTACTTC.

The CDR3 DNA is TGTGCCACCTTGGACAGGGGAGCCTACGAGCAGTACTTC. It yields the protein CATLDRGAYEQYF. The chain carries TRBV19 and TRBJ2-7; 9 nucleotides agree with TRBD1. V dropped 10 bases and J dropped 2; count of bases not matched to a gene: 6. Looked up from germline, CDR1 is LNHDA and CDR2 is SQIVND (reference sequence). The CDR3 extends over 13 amino acids.

The CDR3 DNA sequence: TGCAGCGTTGAAGCCTACCTGTATGGAAATGAGCAGTTCTTC. Residues: CSVEAYLYGNEQFF. This chain links TRBV29-1 with TRBJ2-1, with D unclear. CDR3 size: 14 residues. Germline V lookup: CDR1 SQVTM, CDR2 ANQGSEA. V was pared by 1 base and J by 7 bases, with 14 bases between.

V and J are TRBV29-1 and TRBJ2-7; 10 bases map to TRBD1. Unmatched junction bases numbered 13, after V lost 1 base and J lost 4 bases. Germline assignment: CDR1 SQVTM and CDR2 ANQGSEA. The CDR3 runs 17 residues. CDR3 residues: CSVEGDKWTGGRYEQYF. DNA for the CDR3: TGCAGCGTTGAAGGGGACAAGTGGACAGGGGGTAGGTACGAGCAGTACTTC.

This chain joins TRBV2 and TRBJ2-7, with 13 bases that match TRBD2. Germline CDR1 reads SNHLY; CDR2 reads FYNNEI. J gave up 6 bases and V 0 bases, and 5 bases lay outside the gene matches. The CDR3 loop spans 16 amino acids. The CDR3 DNA sequence: TGTGCCAGCAGTGAAGCACCGGGACTAGCGGGGCGCGAGCAGTACTTC. It codes for CASSEAPGLAGREQYF.

V usage is TRBV5-6 and J usage is TRBJ1-3; D uncertain. The V gene's germline CDR1 is SGHDT and CDR2 YYEEEE. This CDR3 is 14 amino acids long. V was pared by 6 bases and J by 0 bases, with 10 bases between. In nucleotides, the CDR3 is TGTGCCAGCACCCTTGGGCGCTCTGGAAACACCATATATTTT. As protein: CASTLGRSGNTIYF.

This sequence joins TRBV2 and TRBJ1-5, with D unclear. The CDR3 length is 14 residues. CDR1 SNHLY and CDR2 FYNNEI come from the germline V gene. The V gene lost 2 bases and the J gene lost 2 bases, with 7 bases spanning the gap. The chain's CDR3 is CASSERVGNQPQHF. Written as DNA, the CDR3 is TGTGCCAGCAGTGAAAGGGTGGGCAATCAGCCCCAGCATTTT.

Points on this clone: Other DNA sequences in the sample encode the same CDR3. The gene calls are TRBV6-5 and TRBJ1-5, with D perhaps TRBD1 (6 bases). V was trimmed by 2 bases and J by 7 bases, leaving 9 bases between them. The germline gives CDR1 MNHEY, CDR2 SVGAGI. The CDR3 has 13 residues. The CDR3 sequence: CASSYDRGQPQHF. The CDR3 DNA sequence: TGTGCCAGCAGTTACGATAGGGGGCAGCCCCAGCATTTT.

The genes are TRBV5-1 and TRBJ2-7, with TRBD1 matching 12 bases. This CDR3 has 16 amino acids. CDR1 is SGHRS, CDR2 YFSETQ, per germline. Trimming cost V 4 bases and J 3 bases; bases outside gene matches: 8. CDR3 sequence (DNA): TGCGCCAGCAGCGTAACCGGGACAGGGGGCTTCTACGAGCAGTACTTC. Translating gives CASSVTGTGGFYEQYF.

The V call is TRBV11-2, the J call TRBJ2-1, with 7 nucleotides matching TRBD1. The CDR3 consists of 15 residues. The junction had 9 bases not matched to a gene; V was cut back by 5 bases and J by 5 bases. The germline V gene has CDR1 SGHAT and CDR2 FQNNGV. The CDR3 region is CASSLRGRGNNEQFF. CDR3 sequence (DNA): TGTGCCAGCAGCCTTAGGGGGCGAGGTAACAATGAGCAGTTCTTC.

The CDR3 loop is CASSIPSGELFF. CDR3 bases: TGTGCCAGTAGTATCCCCTCCGGGGAGCTGTTTTTT. This chain uses TRBV19 with TRBJ2-2; D is unresolved. V lost 3 bases and J 6 bases, leaving 5 bases between the germline ends. The CDR3 contains 12 residues. Germline CDR1 LNHDA, CDR2 SQIVND (reference sequence).

The rearrangement links TRBV2 to TRBJ1-5; possibly TRBD1 for D (5 bases). The V and J ends lost 11 bases and 7 bases respectively, with 12 bases between them. From germline, CDR1 is SNHLY and CDR2 FYNNEI. The CDR3 loop spans 11 amino acids. The CDR3 nucleotides read TGTGCCCGCCGGGGCCGGCAGCCCCAGCATTTT. This translates into CARRGRQPQHF.

The CDR3 loop is CASTQGHGTDTQYF. In DNA form, the CDR3 reads TGTGCCAGCACACAGGGGCATGGAACAGATACGCAGTATTTT. V gene TRBV6-1 combines with J gene TRBJ2-3; 7 bases are a match to TRBD1. The trim removed 7 bases at V and 3 bases at J, leaving 7 bases unmatched. Germline V gene sequence: CDR1 MNHNS, CDR2 SASEGT. The CDR3 runs 14 residues.

This clone was seen more than once but under ten times. The chain couples TRBV6-1 to TRBJ2-4; tentative D call: TRBD1 (6 bases). V was pared by 2 bases and J by 10 bases, with 15 bases between. CDR3 length: 14 residues. The germline V gene has CDR1 MNHNS and CDR2 SASEGT. DNA for the CDR3: TGTGCCAGCAGTGAAAGGCTGGGGGCAAGGATTCAGTACTTC. It codes for CASSERLGARIQYF.

The chain has TRBV5-4 and TRBJ2-3; D gene ambiguous. Germline assignment: CDR1 SGHNT and CDR2 YYREEE (reference sequence). V lost 0 bases and J lost 1, with 9 bases in between. CDR3 length: 15 amino acids. The chain's CDR3 is CASSLGLGGTDTQYF. As DNA, the CDR3 is TGTGCCAGCAGCTTGGGCCTAGGAGGCACAGATACGCAGTATTTT.

This chain uses TRBV19 with TRBJ2-7, with D perhaps TRBD1 (6 bases). The CDR3 extends over 14 amino acids. Between the trimmed V and J ends, which lost 3 bases and 1 base, there was a span of 10 bases. CDR1 is LNHDA, CDR2 SQIVND, per germline (reference sequence). CDR3 sequence (DNA): TGTGCCAGTAGTATGCAAGACAGGTCCTACGAGCAGTACTTC. Amino acids: CASSMQDRSYEQYF.

The chain uses TRBV6-5 and TRBJ1-6; D is possibly TRBD1 (6 bases). Germline V lookup: CDR1 MNHEY, CDR2 SVGAGI. CDR3 length: 15 residues. V lost 6 bases, J lost 8 bases, and 17 bases lay in between. The CDR3 nucleotides are TGTGCCAGCAGCTCTTACAGGGTCCAAGATTCACCCCTCCACTTT. It is translated as CASSSYRVQDSPLHF.

This clone was seen only a few times. This rearrangement joins TRBV20-1 to TRBJ1-1; D uncertain. V dropped 3 bases and J dropped 5 bases, with 7 bases sitting between them. Germline assignment: CDR1 DFQATT and CDR2 SNEGSKA (reference sequence). The CDR3 spans 11 residues. CDR3: CSASWDTEAFF. DNA of the CDR3: TGCAGTGCTAGTTGGGATACTGAAGCTTTCTTT.

J is TRBJ1-4 and V is TRBV19; D unclear. CDR1 is LNHDA and CDR2 is SQIVND in the germline V gene (reference sequence). The CDR3 extends over 17 amino acids. The germline V and J ends were trimmed by 4 bases and 2 bases, with 17 bases remaining between them. CDR3 residues: CASSKGGRDPTNEKLFF. CDR3 sequence (DNA): TGTGCCAGTAGTAAAGGAGGCCGGGATCCCACTAATGAAAAACTGTTTTTT.

The chain combines TRBV10-2 with TRBJ1-5; D uncertain. This CDR3 contains 14 residues. Germline-derived CDR1 and CDR2 are WSHSY and SAAADI. V lost 2 bases and J 1 base, leaving 6 bases between the germline ends. The CDR3, as DNA: TGCGCCAGCAGTGAGACCCAGAGCAATCAGCCCCAGCATTTT. Its protein is CASSETQSNQPQHF.

This clone was found many times. The gene calls are TRBV19 and TRBJ1-1; D gene ambiguous. This CDR3 is built from 14 residues. Trimming stripped 3 bases from V and 4 bases from J, with 12 bases between. Germline V gene sequence: CDR1 LNHDA, CDR2 SQIVND (reference sequence). CDR3 in amino acids: CASSMMRGLTEAFF. The CDR3 coding sequence is TGTGCCAGTAGTATGATGCGGGGTCTCACTGAAGCTTTCTTT.

The chain is built from TRBV9 and TRBJ2-1; the match to TRBD2 covers 8 bases. The germline CDR1 and CDR2 sequences are SGDLS and YYNGEE. V shed 4 bases, J shed 4 bases, and the junction held 7 bases outside the gene matches. This CDR3 region has 15 residues. CDR3 loop: CASSRGGVVYNEQFF. CDR3 nucleotides: TGTGCCAGCAGCCGGGGGGGAGTGGTTTACAATGAGCAGTTCTTC.

The J gene is TRBJ2-3, the V gene TRBV10-1, with no clear D. V was shortened by 2 bases and J by 5 bases, with 8 bases between the two germline ends. CDR3 length equals 13 residues. CDR1 WNHNN and CDR2 SYGVQD come from the germline V gene (reference sequence). The CDR3 loop is CASSEHGQDTQYF. CDR3 nucleotide sequence: TGCGCCAGCAGTGAGCACGGGCAAGATACGCAGTATTTT.